This passage covers 21 T cell receptor beta chains from one sample sequenced in a study of shared clonotypes between healthy human individuals. TCRdb's copy holds only in-frame clones and misses some; the assay was immunoSEQ multiplex PCR. The sample records some 2,500,000 clones, 80% to 95% being singletons. Sequenced: naive CD4+ T cells from PBMCs. Subset given: CD45RA+ positively selected. These receptors were collected from a man aged 18 to 30 in good health. Some clones in this sample may be carry-over from other donors' samples.

The chain links TRBV18 to TRBJ2-1; tentative D call: TRBD1 (6 bases). This CDR3 spans 15 amino acids. Trimming removed 9 bases from V and 5 bases from J, with 20 bases in between. The germline CDR1 and CDR2 sequences are KGHSH and LQKENI. CDR3 DNA: TGTGCCAGTCAGACGACAGGTTTGGGAGACAATGAGCAGTTCTTC. Protein sequence: CASQTTGLGDNEQFF.

The chain links TRBV5-1 to TRBJ2-5; D unresolved. Per the germline V gene, CDR1 is SGHRS and CDR2 is YFSETQ. V lost 0 bases to trimming and J lost 4 bases, with 7 bases between them. The CDR3 totals 13 residues. DNA of the CDR3: TGCGCCAGCAGCTTGGATCGACCAGAGACCCAGTACTTC. Translating gives CASSLDRPETQYF.

A remark on this clone: This specimen includes other DNA sequences encoding the same CDR3. The genes are TRBV5-1 and TRBJ2-3; 8 nucleotides line up with TRBD2. Germline lookup yields CDR1 SGHRS and CDR2 YFSETQ. V lost 0 bases to trimming and J lost 2 bases; unmatched junction nucleotides: 5. The CDR3 contains 16 residues. CDR3 sequence: CASSLGLAGATDTQYF. The CDR3 DNA sequence: TGCGCCAGCAGCTTGGGGCTAGCGGGCGCCACAGATACGCAGTATTTT.

The genes are TRBV5-1 and TRBJ1-1; D is possibly TRBD1 (6 bases). The length of the CDR3 is 13 residues. V lost 4 bases and J lost 7, with 14 bases in between. The germline V gene has CDR1 SGHRS and CDR2 YFSETQ. The CDR3 here is CASSRYLQGEAFF. CDR3 bases: TGCGCCAGCAGCCGATATCTACAGGGTGAAGCTTTCTTT.

This chain links TRBV5-1 with TRBJ2-5; D is undetermined. V lost 0 bases to trimming and J lost 7 bases, with 10 bases between them. The V gene's germline CDR1 is SGHRS and CDR2 YFSETQ. The CDR3 is 13 residues long. The CDR3 nucleotides are TGCGCCAGCAGCTTGGAGTCCCTAGGGACCCAGTACTTC. This encodes CASSLESLGTQYF.

This clone appeared once. This chain joins TRBV6-5 and TRBJ2-3, with D unclear. Germline CDR1 is MNHEY and CDR2 is SVGAGI. The V end lost 2 bases, the J end lost 2 bases, and 11 bases lay between the germline ends. This CDR3 has 15 amino acids. CDR3 DNA: TGTGCCAGCAGTTACGGGTGGGGAAACACAGATACGCAGTATTTT. Encoded protein: CASSYGWGNTDTQYF.

The genes are TRBV19 and TRBJ2-3; unclear D gene. CDR1 and CDR2 from the germline V gene are LNHDA and SQIVND (reference sequence). The CDR3 runs 13 residues. Deletions cut 10 bases from V and 3 bases from J, with 14 bases between. CDR3 nucleotide sequence: TGTGCCACTTACTGGAGTACGACAGATACGCAGTATTTT. Its protein product is CATYWSTTDTQYF.

The CDR3 spells CASSVEGAGYGYTF. CDR3 bases: TGTGCCAGCAGCGTAGAAGGGGCTGGCTATGGCTACACCTTC. V and J are TRBV9 and TRBJ1-2; possible D gene TRBD1, 5 bases. CDR3 length: 14 residues. V gave up 0 bases and J gave up 4 bases, with 10 bases separating them. Per the germline V gene, CDR1 is SGDLS and CDR2 is YYNGEE. Filled out from reference TRBV9 and TRBJ1-2, the complete variable domain reads DSGVTQTPKHLITATGQRVTLRCSPRSGDLSVYWYQQSLDQGLQFLIQYYNGEERAKGNILERFSAQQFPDLHSELNLSSLELGDSALYFCASSVEGAGYGYTFGSGTRLTVV.

V is TRBV11-2 and J is TRBJ2-7; TRBD2 agrees at 9 bases. The junction had 8 bases not matched to a gene; V was cut back by 1 base and J by 4 bases. CDR1 is SGHAT, CDR2 FQNNGV, per germline. This CDR3 has 16 residues. The CDR3 here is CASSLGREGPRYEQYF. The CDR3 nucleotides are TGTGCCAGCAGCTTAGGGCGGGAGGGCCCTCGGTACGAGCAGTACTTC.

This rearrangement joins TRBV6-1 to TRBJ2-1; D possibly uses TRBD1 or TRBD2 (5 bases each). Per germline, CDR1 MNHNS and CDR2 SASEGT. Trimming cost V 1 base and J 7 bases, with 8 bases left between them. This CDR3 contains 13 residues. In DNA, the CDR3 is TGTGCCAGCAGTGAAGTGGGGGTAAATGAGCAGTTCTTC. It is translated as CASSEVGVNEQFF.

The J gene is TRBJ2-1, the V gene TRBV11-2; 9 bases map to TRBD2. Per germline, CDR1 SGHAT and CDR2 FQNNGV. Unmatched junction bases numbered 4, after V lost 4 bases and J lost 9 bases. CDR3 length: 13 amino acids. The chain's CDR3 is CASSSGLAGEQFF. DNA of the CDR3: TGTGCCAGCAGCTCGGGACTAGCCGGTGAGCAGTTCTTC.

The chain recombines TRBV15 with TRBJ2-1, with a tentative D call TRBD1 (5 bases). This CDR3 region has 18 residues. Germline lookup yields CDR1 LNHNV and CDR2 YYDKDF (reference sequence). Trimming left V 0 bases short and J 3 bases short, with 18 bases between. The CDR3 reads CATSRDSRQGTYYNEQFF. The DNA of the CDR3 is TGTGCCACCAGCAGAGATTCACGTCAGGGAACCTACTACAATGAGCAGTTCTTC. The full variable domain, in which reference TRBV15 and TRBJ2-1 provide the parts outside the CDR3, is DAMVIQNPRYQVTQFGKPVTLSCSQTLNHNVMYWYQQKSSQAPKLLFHYYDKDFNNEADTPDNFQSRRPNTSFCFLDIRSPGLGDTAMYLCATSRDSRQGTYYNEQFFGPGTRLTVL.

V usage is TRBV9 and J usage is TRBJ1-3; D remains ambiguous. Germline V gene data show CDR1 as SGDLS and CDR2 as YYNGEE. Trimming removed 5 bases at V and 0 bases at J, with 6 bases between. This CDR3 is built from 13 residues. The CDR3 coding sequence is TGTGCCAGCAGACCCACCTCTGGAAACACCATATATTTT. It specifies CASRPTSGNTIYF.

The J gene is TRBJ2-7, the V gene TRBV7-6; perhaps TRBD1 as D (6 bases). The CDR3 runs to 16 residues. From germline, CDR1 is SGHVS and CDR2 FNYEAQ. The V end was cut by 1 base, the J end by 6 bases, with 19 bases between. The CDR3 region is CASSLVRSQGPLEQYF. CDR3 nucleotide sequence: TGTGCCAGCAGCTTAGTCCGGTCACAGGGCCCTCTCGAGCAGTACTTC.

The chain has TRBV27 and TRBJ2-2, with TRBD2 matching 11 bases. The V gene end was trimmed by 1 base and the J gene end by 1 base; junction bases not matched to a gene: 11. This CDR3 has 20 amino acids. Per germline, CDR1 MNHEY and CDR2 SMNVEV (reference sequence). CDR3 in amino acids: CASSLYSGLGTSGNTGELFF. The CDR3 DNA sequence: TGTGCCAGCAGTTTATACAGTGGGTTAGGGACTAGCGGGAACACCGGGGAGCTGTTTTTT.

This clone came up once. The sample contains more than one DNA sequence encoding this CDR3. V gene TRBV6-5 combines with J gene TRBJ1-1; D gene unclear. The CDR3 length is 14 residues. Germline V gives CDR1 MNHEY, CDR2 SVGAGI. The germline V and J ends were trimmed by 3 bases and 5 bases, with 13 bases remaining between them. CDR3 DNA: TGTGCCAGCAGTTATTCGGGCTTATTGACTGAAGCTTTCTTT. This translates into CASSYSGLLTEAFF.

This clone was detected a few times. In DNA, the CDR3 is TGTGCCAGTAGTATCCGACGGGCGGAGGTGATGGCCCAGCATTTT. It translates to CASSIRRAEVMAQHF. The V call is TRBV19, the J call TRBJ1-5, with D unclear. Trimming pared 3 bases from V and 11 bases from J, leaving 20 bases between. This CDR3 contains 15 residues. Germline V gives CDR1 LNHDA, CDR2 SQIVND (reference sequence).

The rearrangement joins TRBV9 to TRBJ2-1; the D gene could be TRBD1 or TRBD2 (6 bases each). CDR3 length: 14 residues. Germline V gene sequence: CDR1 SGDLS, CDR2 YYNGEE. The germline V and J ends were trimmed by 6 bases and 8 bases, with 18 bases remaining between them. The CDR3 protein is CASTTGAAWHEQFF. In DNA, the CDR3 is TGTGCCAGCACCACGGGGGCCGCTTGGCATGAGCAGTTCTTC.

This clone was found once. The chain couples TRBV7-2 to TRBJ2-7, with 7 bases aligning to TRBD1. The J segment lost 1 base and the V segment lost 5 bases, leaving 8 bases of the junction unmatched. The CDR3 is 15 residues long. Germline V gene lookup returns CDR1 SGHTA and CDR2 FQGNSA. CDR3 sequence reads: CASSQGQLMSYEQYF. CDR3 nucleotides: TGTGCCAGCAGCCAGGGACAGCTAATGTCCTACGAGCAGTACTTC.

DNA for the CDR3: TGTGCCAGCAGCGCCCGGGGTAGGGTCGCGGCCATTCAGTACTTC. It codes for CASSARGRVAAIQYF. The chain recombines TRBV7-2 with TRBJ2-4; D perhaps matches TRBD2 (5 bases). Trimming shortened V by 5 bases and J by 9 bases, and 20 bases separated the two germline ends. The CDR3 length is 15 residues. Germline V gene data show CDR1 as SGHTA and CDR2 as FQGNSA.

Comments on this clone: This sample includes further DNA sequences coding for the same CDR3. The genes are TRBV18 and TRBJ1-1; 9 bases are shared with TRBD1. There are 14 residues in the CDR3. V shed 4 bases and J 1 base; nucleotides not matched to a gene: 1. Germline V gene data show CDR1 as KGHSH and CDR2 as LQKENI. CDR3 protein: CASSLDRGNTEAFF. In DNA form, the CDR3 reads TGTGCCAGCTCACTGGACAGGGGGAACACTGAAGCTTTCTTT.